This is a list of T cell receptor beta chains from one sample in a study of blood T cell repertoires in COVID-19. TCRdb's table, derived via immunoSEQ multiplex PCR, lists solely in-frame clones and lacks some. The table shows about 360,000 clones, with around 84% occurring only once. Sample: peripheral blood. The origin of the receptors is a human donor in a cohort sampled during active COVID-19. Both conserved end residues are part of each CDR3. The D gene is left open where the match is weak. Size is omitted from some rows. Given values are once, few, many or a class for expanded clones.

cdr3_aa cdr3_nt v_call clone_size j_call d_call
CASSQTESSYNEQFF TGCGCCAGCAGCCAAACAGAGAGCTCCTACAATGAGCAGTTCTTC TRBV4-1 . TRBJ2-1 .
CSAWDFQETQYF TGCAGCGCCTGGGACTTCCAAGAGACCCAGTACTTC TRBV29-1 . TRBJ2-5 .
CASSGLYGRGGPETQYF TGTGCCAGCAGCGGACTTTATGGGCGGGGGGGCCCGGAGACCCAGTACTTC TRBV7-2 . TRBJ2-5 TRBD2
CASSQVLRDRPRPPYF TGCGCCAGCAGCCAAGTGCTCCGGGACAGGCCTCGGCCGCCCTACTTC TRBV4-1 . TRBJ2-7 TRBD1
CASSFFRHYDRRANYGYTF TGTGCCAGCAGCTTTTTTAGGCACTACGACAGGAGAGCTAACTATGGCTACACCTTC TRBV5-6 . TRBJ1-2 .
CASSMADPDTQYF TGTGCCAGTAGTATGGCGGATCCAGATACGCAGTATTTT TRBV19 . TRBJ2-3 .
CASSSRGLAYNEQFF TGTGCCAGCAGCTCCCGGGGACTAGCCTACAATGAGCAGTTCTTC TRBV11-2 once TRBJ2-1 TRBD2
CATSDKGPGLTSTDTQYF TGTGCCACCAGTGATAAAGGGCCAGGGCTGACTAGCACAGATACGCAGTATTTT TRBV24-1 . TRBJ2-3 .
CASSIRGGFSGANVLTF TGTGCCAGTAGTATTCGGGGGGGCTTCTCTGGGGCCAACGTCCTGACTTTC TRBV19 . TRBJ2-6 TRBD2
CASSQDHRTGNTIYF TGTGCCAGCAGCCAAGACCATAGAACTGGAAACACCATATATTTT TRBV3-1/TRBV3-2 . TRBJ1-3 .
CASSSPFLAPNYNEQFF TGTGCCAGCAGTTCCCCCTTTTTAGCCCCAAATTACAATGAGCAGTTCTTC TRBV28 . TRBJ2-1 .
CASSYNDRGLYEQYF TGTGCCAGCAGTTATAATGACAGGGGGCTGTACGAGCAGTACTTC TRBV6-5 . TRBJ2-7 TRBD1
CASSQAWTSPQYF TGCGCCAGCAGCCAGGCCTGGACTAGTCCGCAGTATTTT TRBV4-1 . TRBJ2-3 TRBD2
CASSTGRGSGNTIYF TGTGCCAGTAGTACCGGCAGGGGATCTGGAAACACCATATATTTT TRBV19 . TRBJ1-3 .
CASTQEGQGGAEAFF TGTGCCAGCACCCAAGAGGGACAGGGAGGCGCTGAAGCTTTCTTT TRBV2 . TRBJ1-1 TRBD1
CASSSGNRVYDYGYTF TGTGCCAGCAGCTCCGGAAACAGGGTGTACGACTATGGCTACACCTTC TRBV13 . TRBJ1-2 .
CASSSQGFKNSPLHF TGTGCCAGCAGCTCACAGGGTTTTAAGAATTCACCCCTCCACTTT TRBV7-6 . TRBJ1-6 .
CASSLVAGVGETQYF TGTGCCAGCAGCTTAGTAGCGGGAGTTGGAGAGACCCAGTACTTC TRBV7-8 once TRBJ2-5 TRBD2
CASTRSSNYGYTF TGTGCCAGCACCCGGTCATCCAACTATGGCTACACCTTC TRBV2 . TRBJ1-2 .
CASSYTGQGTGELFF TGTGCCAGCAGCTATACGGGACAGGGGACCGGGGAGCTGTTTTTT TRBV7-9 . TRBJ2-2 TRBD1
CASSLELAGTAGNTIYF TGTGCCAGCAGCTTAGAGTTGGCGGGGACGGCTGGAAACACCATATATTTT TRBV7-9 . TRBJ1-3 .
CASSLEPGGEKLFF TGTGCCAGCAGCTTGGAACCAGGGGGGGAAAAACTGTTTTTT TRBV5-4 . TRBJ1-4 TRBD1
CASSDGLTPGFKGYTF TGTGCCAGCAGTGACGGCCTAACCCCCGGGTTTAAGGGCTACACCTTC TRBV6-4 . TRBJ1-2 .